The T cell receptor (beta chain) described here comes from a study of T cells after yellow fever vaccination (dated by TCRdb to about 2019). A note on the overall study: The SMART-Seq v4 Ultra Low Input RNA kit was used to prepare libraries from fractions with low cell numbers. The cohort comprised two healthy male donors, one aged 18 to 30 and one aged 30 to 40 years. Blood samples were taken at several timepoints before and after primary and secondary immunization, and bulk PBMC replicates and cell subsets were isolated. Bulk TCR alpha and beta repertoires were sequenced longitudinally to track T-cell clones before and after primary and booster YFV17D yellow fever vaccination.

The CDR3 runs 18 residues from the cysteine to the phenylalanine. CDR3 DNA only is kept here, 54 bases in frame from base 1. The germline V gene encodes CDR1 MNHEY and CDR2 SMNVEV (reference sequence). Trimming accounts for 4 bases at V and 0 bases at J, while the number of junction bases matched to no gene is 13. In the paper's terms, the treatment or condition label means: live attenuated yellow fever vaccine strain. At each blood-draw timepoint, two biological replicates of bulk PBMCs were collected. PBMCs were isolated from peripheral blood using a standard Ficoll-Paque protocol. TriZol was used to extract RNA from bulk PBMCs, CD4 and CD8 fractions, and dextramer-positive and dextramer-negative fractions. Worth noting for this clonotype: Its antigen is still unknown. Base qualities are not provided; no much larger clone lies one nucleotide away.

Sequencer: Illumina NovaSeq 6000. TCR cDNA was synthesized by 5'RACE template switching, through which a universal primer site and unique molecular identifiers were introduced. cDNA synthesis was primed from both the TCR alpha and TCR beta constant segments. Libraries were amplified in two PCR steps, with sample barcodes and sequencing adapters added in the second step. Sequencing of the libraries was done on either Illumina HiSeq 2500 (2x100 bp) or NovaSeq (2x150 bp). As for how the authors treated the data: Demultiplexing of reads and collapsing into UMI consensus sequences were performed with MIGEC, and V(D)J alignment was carried out with MiXCR. Vaccine-responding clonotypes were defined with edgeR using replicate PBMC samples, requiring FDR below 0.01 and a log2 fold change above 5 up to day 15. CD4 or CD8 identity was assigned to each bulk clonotype according to whether the clonotype was present at higher abundance in the sequenced CD4 repertoire or the sequenced CD8 repertoire. The public reads were run again by TCRdb, first through fastp at Q25 and then through MiXCR, and only productive beta chains were kept. All rows with the same CDR3 protein become a single entry with the most common DNA and genes. The V and J calls and clone size come from TCRdb's table, not from the authors' own analysis. This sample is represented by a few hundred thousand distinct CDR3 sequences; roughly 3.9% of them were singletons. In total, the top ten clones hold under 30% of the sample.

Broader findings and caveats from the paper: Only two donors were included in the study, so the extent to which the findings can be generalized is limited. FACS-sorted repertoires could contain abundant contaminating clonotypes from the bulk population, so computational filtering was required. After the booster, most of the clones that had expanded following primary vaccination were detected again (almost 98% of CD4 and roughly nine tenths of CD8), which suggests that memory was broadly maintained. Compared with the primary T-cell response, the secondary T-cell response was weaker but faster, peaking on day 5 rather than day 15. A small share of clonotypes occurred in both CD4 and CD8 compartments, likely arising from convergent recombination.

Sample: PBMCs, taken 5 days after the yellow fever booster vaccination. The V and J genes are TRBV27 and TRBJ2-5, and 8 bases in between align with TRBD2. This TCR derives from a man aged 18 to 30 who received the YFV17D yellow fever vaccine. The CDR3 here reads CASSSSKRGLGHQETQYF. At the DNA level, the sequence is TGTGCCAGCAGTTCTAGCAAGCGGGGACTAGGCCACCAAGAGACCCAGTACTTC.